A single sample is the source of the 6 T cell receptor beta chains below, sequenced in a study of T cell responses to AZD1222 COVID-19 vaccine. Repertoires were generated with immunoSEQ multiplex PCR, while TCRdb's copy carries only in-frame clones and drops some. This sample yields about 110,000 clones, of which approximately 89% are seen a single time; around 3.3% belongs to the top ten. Sample: peripheral blood, taken on day 0 of MenACWY control vaccination. Receptor source: an adult in good health.

The rearrangement links TRBV10-3 to TRBJ2-2; maybe TRBD1 (5 bases). The CDR3 contains 12 residues. Germline lookup yields CDR1 ENHRY and CDR2 SYGVKD. V was shortened by 6 bases and J by 6 bases, with 8 bases between the two germline ends. The CDR3 DNA is TGTGCCATCAGGGGGCAACCCGGGGAGCTGTTTTTT. It specifies CAIRGQPGELFF.

This chain links TRBV5-1 with TRBJ1-4, with D perhaps TRBD1 (6 bases). Germline V gives CDR1 SGHRS, CDR2 YFSETQ. The CDR3 consists of 14 residues. Trimming took 2 bases from V and 7 from J, leaving 12 bases between them. CDR3 sequence reads: CASSLGGDGEKLFF. CDR3 nucleotides: TGCGCCAGCAGCTTAGGGGGGGACGGTGAAAAACTGTTTTTT.

The chain links TRBV5-5 to TRBJ1-1; the D is unclear. V lost 1 base and J 4 bases, leaving 8 bases between the germline ends. The length of the CDR3 is 13 residues. Germline-derived CDR1 and CDR2 are SGHKS and YYEKEE (reference sequence). The CDR3 protein is CASSLSGPTEAFF. CDR3 in DNA: TGTGCCAGCAGCTTGTCTGGGCCCACTGAAGCTTTCTTT. The full variable domain, with the rest looked up from reference TRBV5-5 and TRBJ1-1, is DAGVTQSPTHLIKTRGQQVTLRCSPISGHKSVSWYQQVLGQGPQFIFQYYEKEERGRGNFPDRFSARQFPNYSSELNVNALLLGDSALYLCASSLSGPTEAFFGQGTRLTVV.

This clone was counted a single time. The V call is TRBV7-2, the J call TRBJ1-2, with a possible D match to TRBD1 (6 bases). Germline assignment: CDR1 SGHTA and CDR2 FQGNSA. The CDR3 is 18 residues long. Trimming left V 5 bases short and J 4 bases short, with 26 bases between. The CDR3 here is CASSQWGGRGAYFYGYTF. The CDR3 DNA reads as TGTGCCAGCAGCCAATGGGGAGGGAGGGGGGCATACTTCTATGGCTACACCTTC.

The chain links TRBV10-3 to TRBJ2-1, with D unclear. V gave up 2 bases and J gave up 6 bases, with 8 bases separating them. CDR3 size: 13 residues. Germline V gives CDR1 ENHRY, CDR2 SYGVKD. The chain's CDR3 is CAISEDWINEQFF. The CDR3, as DNA: TGTGCCATCAGTGAGGACTGGATCAATGAGCAGTTCTTC.

The V and J genes are TRBV27 and TRBJ1-1; TRBD1 might be the D (6 bases). Germline V gene lookup returns CDR1 MNHEY and CDR2 SMNVEV (reference sequence). This CDR3 comprises 16 residues. Trimming removed 8 bases from V and 6 bases from J, with 25 bases in between. The CDR3 bases are TGTGCCAGCTTCGTCGGAACAGGGTTGATAAATTCTGAAGCTTTCTTT. Amino acid sequence: CASFVGTGLINSEAFF.